This entry lists 22 T cell receptor beta chains sequenced from one sample in a study of T cells after yellow fever vaccination. MiXCR, run by TCRdb on the 5' RACE reads, gives a single entry per CDR3 protein. The sample holds some 290,000 distinct CDR3 sequences, about 10% seen once. This specimen consisted of CD4+ T cells sorted from PBMCs, obtained 45 days after the yellow fever booster vaccination. The receptors here all came from a man aged 18 to 30 who received the YFV17D yellow fever vaccine.

The DNA of the CDR3 is TGTGCCAGCAGCTTAGGACATGCAGATACAGATACGCAGTATTTT. This translates into CASSLGHADTDTQYF. This chain connects TRBV7-6 to TRBJ2-3; no definite D call. Deletions cut 1 base from V and 3 bases from J, with 11 bases between. Germline V gene data show CDR1 as SGHVS and CDR2 as FNYEAQ. The CDR3 spans 15 residues.

This clonotype has a handful of counts. V and J are TRBV10-3 and TRBJ2-7, with 8 nucleotides matching TRBD2. The CDR3 is 14 amino acids. V lost 3 bases, J lost 1 base, and 2 bases stayed unmatched. Germline assignment: CDR1 ENHRY and CDR2 SYGVKD. The CDR3 nucleotides read TGTGCCATCAGTGATATAGCGGGGTCCTACGAGCAGTACTTC. Translating gives CAISDIAGSYEQYF.

This clonotype turned up a few times. This sequence joins TRBV5-1 and TRBJ2-1; perhaps TRBD2 as D (6 bases). The CDR3 runs 13 residues. V lost 1 base, J lost 9 bases, and 11 bases lay in between. Germline values: CDR1 SGHRS, CDR2 YFSETQ. CDR3 amino acids: CASSLIADIEQFF. The CDR3 DNA sequence: TGCGCCAGCAGCTTGATAGCGGACATTGAGCAGTTCTTC.

There are many counts of this clonotype. The chain links TRBV5-1 to TRBJ2-3, with 8 nucleotides matching TRBD1. Germline-derived CDR1 and CDR2 are SGHRS and YFSETQ. V dropped 1 base and J dropped 0; count of bases not matched to a gene: 7. This CDR3 has 17 residues. The CDR3 DNA sequence: TGCGCCAGCAGCTTGATAACAGGGGGATTTAGCACAGATACGCAGTATTTT. It specifies CASSLITGGFSTDTQYF.

This clonotype has more than one count but fewer than ten. The rearrangement joins TRBV20-1 to TRBJ2-3; 7 bases match TRBD1. The CDR3 has 13 residues. V was pared by 3 bases and J by 5 bases, with 5 bases of the junction left unmatched. Germline loops: CDR1 DFQATT, CDR2 SNEGSKA (reference sequence). DNA of the CDR3: TGCAGTGCTAGGACAGGGATGGGAGATACGCAGTATTTT. It translates to CSARTGMGDTQYF.

This clonotype was picked up a small number of times. The genes are TRBV4-3 and TRBJ1-2; tentatively, D is TRBD1 (6 bases). Trimming took off 1 base at V and 8 bases at J, with 14 bases between the two ends. CDR1 is LGHNA, CDR2 YSLEER, per germline. The CDR3 runs 14 residues. Here the CDR3 DNA reads TGCGCCAGCAGCCAAGGGACAGCCCTGGGAGGCTACACCTTC. Its protein product is CASSQGTALGGYTF.

This chain joins TRBV4-1 and TRBJ2-7; D could derive from TRBD1 or TRBD2 (5 bases each). V was clipped by 1 base and J by 2 bases, with 12 bases between them. There are 15 residues in the CDR3. Germline V gives CDR1 MGHRA, CDR2 YSYEKL. Here the CDR3 reads CASSQVWGTTYEQYF. For the CDR3, the DNA is TGCGCCAGCAGCCAAGTATGGGGGACCACCTACGAGCAGTACTTC.

This clonotype occurred a few times. The V gene is TRBV2, the J gene TRBJ1-1; no reliable D call. The V and J ends lost 7 bases and 1 base respectively, with 13 bases between them. This CDR3 comprises 14 residues. Germline V gives CDR1 SNHLY, CDR2 FYNNEI. This CDR3 is CASTFIAGNTEAFF. DNA for the CDR3: TGTGCCAGCACCTTCATTGCAGGGAACACTGAAGCTTTCTTT.

This chain joins TRBV3-1 and TRBJ1-1, with D possibly TRBD1 on 5 matching bases. Germline CDR1 reads LGHDT; CDR2 reads YNNKEL (reference sequence). V dropped 7 bases and J dropped 0 bases, with 12 bases sitting between them. The CDR3 is made up of 14 amino acids. The CDR3 nucleotides read TGTGCCAGCAAGGGGCGGAGAATGAACACTGAAGCTTTCTTT. Protein: CASKGRRMNTEAFF.

This clonotype has more than one count but fewer than ten. The V gene is TRBV20-1, the J gene TRBJ2-7, with TRBD1 as a possible D gene (6 bases). The CDR3 length is 13 residues. Trimming shortened V by 5 bases and J by 2 bases, and 13 bases separated the two germline ends. Germline V CDR1 and CDR2: DFQATT, SNEGSKA (reference sequence). The CDR3 reads CSAVRRDTYEQYF. For the CDR3, the DNA is TGCAGTGCTGTCCGAAGGGACACCTACGAGCAGTACTTC.

This clonotype was detected many times. This sequence joins TRBV29-1 and TRBJ2-5; D uncertain. In germline, CDR1 is SQVTM, CDR2 ANQGSEA. This CDR3 has 12 residues. The V gene lost 0 bases and the J gene lost 2 bases, with 4 bases spanning the gap. The CDR3 spells CSVEEGQETQYF. DNA for the CDR3: TGCAGCGTTGAAGAAGGACAAGAGACCCAGTACTTC.

The chain is built from TRBV11-2 and TRBJ1-3; TRBD1 might be the D (5 bases). The length of the CDR3 is 16 residues. The germline V gene encodes CDR1 SGHAT and CDR2 FQNNGV. V was cut by 4 bases and J by 0 bases, with 13 bases left in between. CDR3 residues: CASSSRQYLSGNTIYF. The CDR3 DNA reads TGTGCCAGCAGCTCACGACAGTACCTCTCTGGAAACACCATATATTTT.

In this sample, this clonotype turned up a few times. This rearrangement joins TRBV10-3 to TRBJ2-3; maybe TRBD1 (6 bases). V was clipped by 6 bases and J by 0 bases, with 10 bases between them. From germline, CDR1 is ENHRY and CDR2 SYGVKD. This CDR3 contains 14 residues. The chain's CDR3 is CAISGTFSTDTQYF. CDR3 sequence (DNA): TGTGCCATCAGCGGGACATTTAGCACAGATACGCAGTATTTT.

The V gene is TRBV30, the J gene TRBJ1-6; D gene unclear. Trimming removed 1 base at V and 3 bases at J, with 7 bases between. The CDR3 is 14 residues long. Germline CDR1 is GTSNPN and CDR2 is SVGIG (reference sequence). CDR3 region: CAWSATDYNSPLHF. The CDR3 nucleotides read TGTGCCTGGAGTGCCACGGACTATAATTCACCCCTCCACTTT.

The table lists this clonotype with a few counts. CDR3: CASKLSSGNTIYF. The CDR3 bases are TGTGCCAGCAAACTGAGCTCTGGAAACACCATATATTTT. The chain carries TRBV6-2 or TRBV6-3 and TRBJ1-3; unclear D gene. From germline, CDR1 is MNHEY and CDR2 SVGEGT. This CDR3 is 13 amino acids long. Between the trimmed V and J ends, which lost 7 bases and 0 bases, there was a span of 7 bases.

The chain recombines TRBV6-2 or TRBV6-3 with TRBJ2-5; a possible D gene is TRBD1 (5 bases). The CDR3 runs to 13 residues. Germline V gene data show CDR1 as MNHEY and CDR2 as SVGEGT. V lost 2 bases and J lost 5, with 9 bases in between. CDR3 in amino acids: CASSYSGAETQYF. The CDR3 DNA is TGTGCCAGCAGTTACAGTGGGGCCGAGACCCAGTACTTC.

Only a few counts were recorded for this clonotype. J is TRBJ2-5 and V is TRBV7-9, with 9 bases matching TRBD1. CDR3 length: 16 amino acids. CDR1 and CDR2 from the germline V gene are SEHNR and FQNEAQ (reference sequence). J lost 1 base, V lost 5 bases, and 8 bases had no gene match. The CDR3 loop is CASSTPRTGAQETQYF. The CDR3 DNA sequence: TGTGCCAGCAGCACCCCCCGGACAGGGGCCCAAGAGACCCAGTACTTC. Based on the CDR3 plus reference TRBV7-9 and TRBJ2-5, the full variable domain is DTGVSQNPRHKITKRGQNVTFRCDPISEHNRLYWYRQTLGQGPEFLTYFQNEAQLEKSRLLSDRFSAERPKGSFSTLEIQRTEQGDSAMYLCASSTPRTGAQETQYFGPGTRLLVL.

The V gene is TRBV19, the J gene TRBJ1-3; 9 bases match TRBD1. CDR1 is LNHDA and CDR2 is SQIVND in the germline V gene (reference sequence). The CDR3 spans 16 residues. Trimming removed 9 bases from V and 4 bases from J; junction bases left unmatched: 13. This chain's CDR3 is CASIPMGQGGGNTIYF. As DNA, the CDR3 is TGTGCCAGCATTCCCATGGGACAGGGAGGCGGAAACACCATATATTTT.

This clonotype showed up many times. The chain employs TRBV10-3 and TRBJ1-4; no reliable D call. The CDR3 runs 17 residues. Per germline, CDR1 ENHRY and CDR2 SYGVKD. Trimming took 3 bases from V and 0 from J, leaving 14 bases between them. CDR3 loop: CAISEVIQSPTNEKLFF. The CDR3 DNA reads TGTGCCATCAGTGAAGTAATCCAGTCTCCAACTAATGAAAAACTGTTTTTT.

This clonotype was seen many times. The chain links TRBV28 to TRBJ2-7; 9 bases agree with TRBD1. The CDR3 totals 17 residues. Trimming cost V 5 bases and J 1 base; bases outside gene matches: 12. CDR1 and CDR2 (germline): MDHEN, SYDVKM. The CDR3 sequence is CASSTKLRDRASYEQYV. As DNA, the CDR3 is TGTGCCAGCAGTACCAAGCTCCGGGACAGGGCTTCCTACGAGCAGTACGTC.

This clonotype occurred many times. The chain joins TRBV5-4 to TRBJ2-1; possible D gene TRBD1, 5 bases. Germline CDR1 SGHNT, CDR2 YYREEE (reference sequence). CDR3 length: 15 residues. Deletions cut 4 bases from V and 0 bases from J, with 11 bases between. This CDR3 reads CASSLDRSSYNEQFF. The DNA for the CDR3 is TGTGCCAGCAGCCTCGACAGAAGCTCCTACAATGAGCAGTTCTTC.

In its sample, this clonotype was seen a few times. The V and J genes are TRBV18 and TRBJ2-7; D might be TRBD2 (6 bases). Trimming took off 5 bases at V and 0 bases at J, with 14 bases between the two ends. The CDR3 has 15 residues. CDR1 KGHSH and CDR2 LQKENI come from the germline V gene. For the CDR3, the DNA is TGTGCCAGCTCATCGGAGGACGGGAGCTCCTACGAGCAGTACTTC. Protein product: CASSSEDGSSYEQYF.